Listed here are 2 T cell receptor beta chains from one sample, sequenced in a study of radiotherapy plus CTLA-4 blockade in lung cancer. Generated by immunoSEQ multiplex PCR, the TCRdb table keeps only in-frame clones and is missing some. The sample holds 90,000 to 100,000 clones, 60% to 75% seen once. The sequencing used peripheral blood, collected from a patient treated with radiotherapy plus ipilimumab. Receptors were obtained from a human donor with non-small cell lung cancer who had a partial response to radiotherapy plus ipilimumab. Some clones in this sample may be carry-over from other donors' samples.

The rearrangement joins TRBV6-1 to TRBJ2-7; D is perhaps TRBD1 (6 bases). V gave up 1 base and J gave up 1 base, with 8 bases separating them. This CDR3 is built from 14 residues. Germline CDR1 MNHNS, CDR2 SASEGT. The CDR3 loop reads CASSEDGQSYEQYF. In DNA form, the CDR3 reads TGTGCCAGCAGTGAAGACGGACAGTCCTACGAGCAGTACTTC.

A single count supports this clone. The chain couples TRBV20-1 to TRBJ2-3; D unresolved. There are 11 residues in the CDR3. CDR1 is DFQATT and CDR2 is SNEGSKA in the germline V gene (reference sequence). V was trimmed by 2 bases and J by 6 bases, leaving 6 bases between them. This CDR3 is CSARPEDTQYF. In DNA form, the CDR3 reads TGCAGTGCTAGACCCGAGGATACGCAGTATTTT.